This T cell receptor (beta chain) emerged from a study of human T cells and chemical hapten exposure. Study-level information: Enrolled patients were predominantly female and had alopecia areata, totalis or universalis.

TCRdb used MiXCR to reprocess the RACE reads, holding one entry per CDR3 protein. The top ten clones hold under 3% of a sample with roughly 380,000 distinct CDR3 sequences, approximately 5% of them seen once. V lost 5 bases and J lost 8; bases outside the gene matches: 9. Germline V gives CDR1 SGHVS, CDR2 FQNEAQ. This CDR3 comprises 14 residues. This clonotype has ten or more counts. No antigen is known for it. Time point meaning: patch test 1, 2 weeks after DPC sensitization. Treatment of the sample: therapeutic diphenylcyclopropenone sensitization with weekly scalp DPC. Sequencing started from total RNA isolated from unfractionated whole blood. Study-wide results and limits: All donors were alopecia patients, so their immunity may differ from that of healthy people.

The rearrangement links TRBV7-8 to TRBJ2-4, with TRBD1 identical over 7 bases. The source of this sequence is a woman aged 45-59 years with alopecia areata. Some clones in this sample may be carry-over from other donors' samples. Sequenced here: whole blood, sampled in connection with sensitization to the hapten diphenylcyclopropenone (DPC). CDR3 amino acids: CASSPEQGSDIQYF. Here the CDR3 DNA reads TGTGCCAGCAGCCCAGAACAGGGGTCGGACATTCAGTACTTC.